The sequence of this T cell receptor beta chain was determined in a study of shared clonotypes between healthy human individuals. Participating donors were healthy, HIV-negative adults free of recent acute infections or vaccinations. CDR1 and CDR2 (germline): SNHLY, FYNNEI. V was clipped by 2 bases and J by 7 bases, with 8 bases between them. CDR3 size: 12 residues. This clone was observed once. Antigen specificity is unknown. Study results and limitations: Exclusively blood specimens were collected; tissue repertoires likely differ. Sequencing of the sorted subsets was shown by rarefaction to be incomplete despite large depth.

The repertoire was sequenced with immunoSEQ multiplex PCR; TCRdb's copy has only in-frame clones and lacks some. The table lists millions of clones, 85% to 95% of them singletons. This TCR was recovered from a man between 18 and 35 years old in good health. The V and J genes are TRBV2 and TRBJ1-2, with D unresolved. The sequencing input was naive CD4+ T cells sorted from blood. Noted subset: CD45RA+ positively selected. The CDR3 loop is CASSETGVGYTF. In DNA, the CDR3 is TGTGCCAGCAGTGAAACCGGGGTTGGCTACACCTTC.